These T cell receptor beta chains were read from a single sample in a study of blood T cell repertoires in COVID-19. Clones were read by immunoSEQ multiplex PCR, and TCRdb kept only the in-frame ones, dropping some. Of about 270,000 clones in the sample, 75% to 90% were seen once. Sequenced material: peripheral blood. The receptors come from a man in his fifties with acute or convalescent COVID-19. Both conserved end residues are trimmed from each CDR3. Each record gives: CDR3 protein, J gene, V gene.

cdr3_aa: ASSYSRGSYNEQF; j_call: TRBJ2-1; v_call: TRBV6-5
cdr3_aa: ASSSTGKGTYEQY; j_call: TRBJ2-7; v_call: TRBV3-1/TRBV3-2
cdr3_aa: ASSQVPTVNTEAF; j_call: TRBJ1-1; v_call: TRBV3-1/TRBV3-2
cdr3_aa: ASRQGSGTEAF; j_call: TRBJ1-1; v_call: TRBV6-5
cdr3_aa: ASSKHAVETQY; j_call: TRBJ2-5; v_call: TRBV11-3
cdr3_aa: ASTRGGKNIQY; j_call: TRBJ2-4; v_call: TRBV3-1/TRBV3-2
cdr3_aa: ASSYVRVEQF; j_call: TRBJ2-1; v_call: TRBV6-2/TRBV6-3
cdr3_aa: ASSLGGYRGRNSPLH; j_call: TRBJ1-6; v_call: TRBV5-6
cdr3_aa: ASSRGMNTEAF; j_call: TRBJ1-1; v_call: TRBV5-1
cdr3_aa: AWTQSGAGDTQY; j_call: TRBJ2-3; v_call: TRBV30
cdr3_aa: ASSLEGSGGAREQY; j_call: TRBJ2-7; v_call: TRBV5-1
cdr3_aa: AWSHTGPYGYT; j_call: TRBJ1-2; v_call: TRBV30
cdr3_aa: ASSLSRTDQKLF; j_call: TRBJ1-4; v_call: TRBV27
cdr3_aa: ATSIPTSGGALETQY; j_call: TRBJ2-5; v_call: TRBV15
cdr3_aa: ASSLVAGDQPQH; j_call: TRBJ1-5; v_call: TRBV5-5
cdr3_aa: ATSDPSGGGFNEQF; j_call: TRBJ2-1; v_call: TRBV24-1
cdr3_aa: ASSWGQGGDTQY; j_call: TRBJ2-3; v_call: TRBV6-5
cdr3_aa: ASRGDRVGEKLF; j_call: TRBJ1-4; v_call: TRBV2
cdr3_aa: SVVTGDAGYT; j_call: TRBJ1-2; v_call: TRBV29-1
cdr3_aa: ASSAQGYGYT; j_call: TRBJ1-2; v_call: TRBV6-4
cdr3_aa: ASSPAAATGELF; j_call: TRBJ2-2; v_call: TRBV5-1
cdr3_aa: SVEGAAGYGYT; j_call: TRBJ1-2; v_call: TRBV29-1
cdr3_aa: ASSLMSGDYSNQPQH; j_call: TRBJ1-5; v_call: TRBV7-9
cdr3_aa: ASSVEQGTEAF; j_call: TRBJ1-1; v_call: TRBV5-1
cdr3_aa: ASSVTMTSGAIGELF; j_call: TRBJ2-2; v_call: TRBV9
cdr3_aa: ASSIQTGAPYEQY; j_call: TRBJ2-7; v_call: TRBV4-1
cdr3_aa: ASSHPGGLMSYGYT; j_call: TRBJ1-2; v_call: TRBV5-1
cdr3_aa: ASSLRDRGLAF; j_call: TRBJ1-1; v_call: TRBV9
cdr3_aa: ASSGGLAGDGDTQY; j_call: TRBJ2-3; v_call: TRBV7-9
cdr3_aa: ASRTSGGMSDTQY; j_call: TRBJ2-3; v_call: TRBV19
cdr3_aa: ASSQQPEGYQPQH; j_call: TRBJ1-5; v_call: TRBV4-1
cdr3_aa: ASLRVPDMAYEQY; j_call: TRBJ2-7; v_call: TRBV2
cdr3_aa: ASSLGRGRADTQY; j_call: TRBJ2-3; v_call: TRBV5-1
cdr3_aa: AWQTGMLTDTQY; j_call: TRBJ2-3; v_call: TRBV30
cdr3_aa: ASSGQGGYGYT; j_call: TRBJ1-2; v_call: TRBV19
cdr3_aa: ASSQSRPGHVPSGANVLT; j_call: TRBJ2-6; v_call: TRBV23-1
cdr3_aa: ASSVGTGVVTDTQY; j_call: TRBJ2-3; v_call: TRBV9